The subject of this entry is one T cell receptor beta chain. Its antigen remains undetermined. There are no base qualities to consult, and no much larger clone falls within one base. The CDR3 sequence holds 15 residues, the cysteine and phenylalanine included. CDR3 DNA only is kept here, 45 bases in frame from base 1. V sheds 0 bases and J sheds 0 bases, leaving 9 bases between their ends. Taken from the germline V gene, the CDR1 and CDR2 loops are SGDLS and YYNGEE. The record originates from a study of cytomegalovirus exposure and HLA in healthy donors (dated by TCRdb to 2016 to 2017). At the level of the whole study: An earlier analysis of several hundred of the donors reported 276 Gb of sequence data and roughly 120 million unique TCR beta sequences obtained from approximately 180 million T cells. Of the approximately 400 genotyped donors, about 80% fell in the genetic ancestry cluster associated with self-reported Caucasian donors. All discovery cohort repertoires had been generated using a single sequencing platform. Genome-wide SNP genotypes for about 65% of the roughly 670 donors were used in a later genetic analysis, which treated that subset as a discovery cohort. A later analysis re-examined previously published TCR beta repertoires from 600 to 700 donors and added high-resolution HLA genotyping to investigate patterns of TCR occurrence. Donor age, sex, ethnicity and CMV serostatus were compiled together with the repertoire data. A separate validation cohort of approximately 120 different subjects was used in addition to the approximately 670-subject first cohort. Around 300 gigabases of sequencing data and 78 million or so unique TCR sequences were included in an early release covering several hundred HLA-typed donors. The number of typed donors differed by locus: roughly 629-640 for A, B, C, DRB1 and DQB1; approximately 530 for DQA1; roughly 600 for DPA1; and 400 to 480 for DPB1. Class I and class II HLA loci were covered by the typing at four-digit resolution. The study combined high-throughput TCR immunosequencing, statistical association of individual TCRs with disease status, and machine learning to predict cytomegalovirus infection status. In the later analysis, no new phenotypic data were used to find candidate immune exposures; instead, reliance was placed on TCR beta sequences and their occurrence across donors. Roughly 5 DR-DQ haplotypes were handled as single units for association and clustering, since linkage in the cohort was strong. An earlier analysis of some 500 of the donors used high-throughput TCR beta sequencing to judge whether each TCR beta V gene segment behaved as functional or pseudogenic. The T cell repertoires of around 670 subjects were profiled by immunosequencing and related to cytomegalovirus serostatus. The aim of the study was to test whether cataloging public T cell receptors could identify signatures of past pathogen exposure. On average, roughly 240,000 unique TCR beta nucleotide sequences were sequenced per donor among 398 genotyped donors of the cohort, with roughly 18% of those sequences being non-productive. The paper's findings and limits, for the study overall: Because counts were too low, 15 to 20 rarely observed V segments, including chromosome 9 orphons, were excluded from the earlier analysis of several hundred of the donors. V-gene and J-gene trimming of TCR beta chains was associated with a missense DCLRE1C variant in a later genetic analysis, and the association was replicated in an independent cohort. In a later analysis, HLA-associated TCR beta chains showed more clonal expansion and lower generation probabilities than non-associated chains that were equally common. Linkage disequilibrium might explain the correlated functional status among segregating V segments, but an unknown experimental factor could not be excluded. Cytomegalovirus status was reported to be diagnosed by the classifier with high specificity and sensitivity in both the original and validation cohorts. CMV serostatus was the only immune exposure information available for the cohort. In a later analysis, 15,000 to 20,000 TCR beta sequences were associated with specific HLA alleles at a false discovery rate of 0.05. Sequencing depth was assumed to be roughly uniform across donors in the presence/absence analyses, though that assumption may not hold. In a later analysis, several top co-occurrence clusters were reported to appear linked to parvovirus B19, influenza, CMV and Epstein-Barr virus. The study listed around 160 TCR beta chains as associated with cytomegalovirus. It was suggested by the authors that the approach could potentially be generalized to other disease states and immunological phenotypes. Most CMV-associated TCR beta chains appeared to be HLA-restricted in a later analysis, and the HLA associations seemed to be driven largely by CMV exposure. Only TCR beta chains were sequenced in this cohort, and the absence of alpha or paired-chain data limited detectable features. Because HLA typing was missing for some donors at each locus, association tests included only the typed subset. The 87-base-pair reads could not distinguish some IMGT-functional V segments, including TRBV6-2 and TRBV6-3, so those segments were excluded. According to a later analysis, TCR association rates differed among HLA loci, with DRB1 alleles showing the most associated TCRs and HLA-C alleles showing the fewest. Three of the identified cytomegalovirus-associated TCR beta chains were confirmed in vitro to be specific for cytomegalovirus antigens. A cluster of highly shared sequence variants was judged likely to represent a technical artifact of the sequencing pipeline. When HLA alleles, especially DR and DQ, strongly co-occurred, attributing TCR associations to individual alleles was difficult. An earlier analysis of around 500 of the donors showed that most TCR beta V segments appeared in productive rearrangements either about 87% or about 30% of the time, which broadly matched IMGT annotations. A further reported finding was that TCR beta sequences accurately predicted the HLA-A and HLA-B alleles for most subjects in the first cohort. Compared with the roughly 700-donor mean, donors in an Asian-associated ancestry cluster had fewer N-insertions in productive TCRs, according to a later genetic analysis. Most TCR sequences were seen in very few donors, while some public TCRs were found in many individuals.

In total, approximately 690 healthy bone marrow donors made up the cohort. Cohort members were all nominally healthy when sampled, although unrecorded immune exposures were likely present. The donor was CMV seropositive and belonged to the group of 250 to 300 seropositive cohort members. A peripheral blood sample was collected from each donor, and TCR beta sequencing was performed on peripheral blood mononuclear cells. The Qiagen DNeasy Blood Extraction Kit was used to extract genomic DNA from the blood cell samples. The library was built by means of the immunoSEQ multiplex PCR assay. The multiplex PCR relied on a mix of 60 forward primers for TCR Vbeta segments and 13 reverse primers for TCR Jbeta segments. The CDR3 region of rearranged TCR beta genes was amplified from genomic DNA with a multiplex PCR assay. The amplified TCR beta libraries were sequenced on the Illumina HiSeq System as 87-base-pair reads. The original pipeline was this. A later analysis counted about 80 million unique TCR beta chains across the 550 to 700 repertoires, and around 9.9 million of these chains were shared by at least two donors. Raw reads were error-corrected and collapsed into unique sequences with a nearest-neighbor algorithm that merged closely related sequences to remove PCR and sequencing errors. V, D and J gene segments were assigned by aligning CDR3 sequences to IMGT reference sequences. Each retained sequence needed at least a six-nucleotide match to both a V gene segment and a J gene segment. A rearrangement was called productive if the CDR3 had no stop codons and remained in frame with V and J, and every other rearrangement was called non-productive. CDR3 was defined according to IMGT convention as the region running from the second conserved V-encoded cysteine to the conserved J-encoded phenylalanine. The earlier analysis of some 600 of the donors excluded sequences that lacked an unambiguous match to a single V gene segment. An earlier analysis of about 600 of the donors called V segments functional above 56.7% productive rearrangements and segregating when the between-donor standard deviation exceeded 5%. A statistical classification framework was built for diagnosing cytomegalovirus status from the catalog of TCR beta chain sequences. In a later analysis, TCR nucleotide sequences were compared against IMGT/GENE-DB human TR gene sequences so that V and J genes could be assigned. A later analysis assigned CDR3 sequences and most-parsimonious VDJ recombination scenarios with the TCRdist pipeline. In a later analysis, every TCR beta chain was defined by the combination of its CDR3 amino acid sequence and its V-gene family, and reads without a unique V-gene family were dropped. As a way to deal with suspected cross-contamination and a sequencing artifact, a later analysis dropped 450 to 700 nucleotide sequences that were highly shared and had low generation probability. For each public chain, a later analysis derived a clonal expansion index from normalized ranks of inferred template counts within each repertoire. In a later analysis, generation probabilities were computed with a VDJ recombination model fitted to out-of-frame rearrangements, and the resulting probabilities were checked against IGoR. In a later analysis, TCR-TCR, TCR-HLA and TCR-CMV co-occurrence was scored with hypergeometric tests, and a repertoire-size bias correction was applied to TCR pairs. False discovery rates were estimated in a later analysis by permuting HLA or CMV assignments 20 times. In a later analysis, co-occurring TCRs were grouped using DBSCAN, with TCRdist sequence similarity added in when clustering inside HLA-allele-positive subsets. Co-occurrence clustering excluded repertoires with fewer than 30,000 or more than 120,000 public chains, plus five with anomalous nucleotide sharing. The table comes from immuneACCESS by way of TCRdb, which keeps in-frame sequences with V and J called. Part of the clones is missing from these tables; in studies checked, under half for an unresolved V gene and the rest for unknown reasons. V, J and clone size are taken as reported in that table, and D and trimming were inferred from the DNA itself. In this sample the table shows around 60,000 clones, around 75% of which occur a single time. Of the sample, around 21% is held by the ten largest clones.

The clonotype originates from a woman between 35 and 50 years old in good health and CMV-seropositive. Recombination linked TRBV9 to TRBJ1-2, with the D gene call left open. The sequenced sample was PBMCs. The nucleotides are TGTGCCAGCAGCGTAGAGGCAGGATCTAACTATGGCTACACCTTC. This encodes CASSVEAGSNYGYTF.